The clone carrying this T cell receptor (beta chain) was picked up many times. The antigen is not known. The source material, RNA transcripts, was used to amplify TCR beta CDR3 regions. In the first-round RT-PCR of the TCR CDR3, the HTBI primer set was used. TCRdb ran MiXCR on the multiplex PCR reads and lists one entry per CDR3 protein. Of around 300,000 distinct CDR3 sequences detected, about an eighth appear once; the ten largest clones hold approximately 7.8%. This entry belongs to a study of T cells in Graves' hyperthyroidism and ophthalmopathy. General observations from the study: The model foresaw ophthalmopathy a median 6.5 months prior to onset.

In germline, CDR1 is MNHEY, CDR2 SVGEGT. The CDR3 has 15 amino acids. With 3 bases removed from V and 2 bases from J, the gap between germline ends came to 10 bases. The PBMCs were taken from 10 ml of fresh peripheral blood. This TCR came from a woman aged 25 to 45 with Graves' hyperthyroidism that later progressed to Graves' ophthalmopathy. The sequenced sample consisted of blood. The chain employs TRBV6-2 or TRBV6-3 and TRBJ2-2; D is perhaps TRBD2 (6 bases). CDR3 sequence (DNA): TGTGCCAGCAGTTATGGGCGGGGCAACACCGGGGAGCTGTTTTTT. Amino acid sequence: CASSYGRGNTGELFF.